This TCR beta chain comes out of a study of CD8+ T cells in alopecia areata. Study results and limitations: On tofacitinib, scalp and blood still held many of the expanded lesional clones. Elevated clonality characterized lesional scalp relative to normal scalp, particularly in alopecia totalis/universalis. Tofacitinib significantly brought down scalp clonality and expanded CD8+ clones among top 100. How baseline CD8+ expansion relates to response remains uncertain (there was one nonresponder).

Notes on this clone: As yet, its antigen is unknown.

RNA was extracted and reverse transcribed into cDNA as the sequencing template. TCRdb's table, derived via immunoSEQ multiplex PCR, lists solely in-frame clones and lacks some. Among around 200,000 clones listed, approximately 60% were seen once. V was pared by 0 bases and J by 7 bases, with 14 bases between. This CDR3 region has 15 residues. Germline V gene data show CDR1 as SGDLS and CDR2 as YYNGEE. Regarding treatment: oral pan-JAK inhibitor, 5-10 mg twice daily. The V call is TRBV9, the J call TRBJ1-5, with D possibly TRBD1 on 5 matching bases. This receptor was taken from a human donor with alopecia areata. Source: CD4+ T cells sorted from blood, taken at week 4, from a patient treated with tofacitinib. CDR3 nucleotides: TGTGCCAGCAGCGTAGGGGGCAGGGTGGGGCAGCCCCAGCATTTT. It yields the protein CASSVGGRVGQPQHF.